This T cell receptor (beta chain) is from a study of long-term antiretroviral therapy in people with HIV. Study details: The earliest specimens came about a decade ahead of the 2015 immediate-ART recommendation. Study-level results: The study found that diversity rose after ART but stayed below transplant donor controls. In HIV, the repertoires covered a tighter span of CDR3 lengths than in controls.

This clone was picked up one time. Its antigen is undetermined. All donors provided no fewer than one pre-ART and no fewer than two post-ART PBMC samples. Survey-level resolution applied to immunoSEQ assay v3.0. The repertoire was sequenced with immunoSEQ multiplex PCR; TCRdb's copy has only in-frame clones and lacks some. The sample includes roughly 36,000 clones, 83% seen only once; the top ten take roughly 7.9%. There are 14 residues in the CDR3. Germline values: CDR1 LGHNA, CDR2 YNFKEQ. Between the trimmed V and J ends, which lost 1 base and 2 bases, there was a span of 7 bases. The chain combines TRBV4-2 with TRBJ2-3; unclear D gene. The sequenced sample was unsorted PBMCs, obtained 0.4 years before starting antiretroviral therapy. The source is a man younger than 30 with HIV. The CDR3 DNA is TGTGCCAGCAGCCAAGGCGGAGACACAGATACGCAGTATTTT. Translation gives CASSQGGDTDTQYF.